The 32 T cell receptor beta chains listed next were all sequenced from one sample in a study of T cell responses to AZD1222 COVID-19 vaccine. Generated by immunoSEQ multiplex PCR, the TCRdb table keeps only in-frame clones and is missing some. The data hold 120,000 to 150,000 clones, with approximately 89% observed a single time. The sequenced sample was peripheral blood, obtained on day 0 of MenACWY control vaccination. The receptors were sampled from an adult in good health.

CDR3 bases: TGTGCCAGTAGTATAGGGGGCTCCTACGAGCAGTACTTC. Its translation: CASSIGGSYEQYF. The chain combines TRBV19 with TRBJ2-7; D unresolved. The V and J ends lost 1 base and 0 bases respectively, with 4 bases between them. The CDR3 covers 13 residues. Germline V gene sequence: CDR1 LNHDA, CDR2 SQIVND (reference sequence).

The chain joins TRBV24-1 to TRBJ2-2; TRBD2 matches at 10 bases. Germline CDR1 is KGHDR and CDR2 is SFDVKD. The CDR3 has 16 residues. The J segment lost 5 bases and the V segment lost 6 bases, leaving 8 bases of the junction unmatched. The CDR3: CATSISGGARTGELFF. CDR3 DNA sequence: TGTGCCACCAGTATCAGCGGGGGGGCGCGGACCGGGGAGCTGTTTTTT.

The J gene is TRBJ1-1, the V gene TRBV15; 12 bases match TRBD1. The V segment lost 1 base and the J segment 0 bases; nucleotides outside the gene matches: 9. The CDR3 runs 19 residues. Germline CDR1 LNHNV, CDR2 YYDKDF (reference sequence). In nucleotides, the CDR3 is TGTGCCACCAGCAGAGCCCCCGGGACAGGGGGCCGGATGAACACTGAAGCTTTCTTT. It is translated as CATSRAPGTGGRMNTEAFF.

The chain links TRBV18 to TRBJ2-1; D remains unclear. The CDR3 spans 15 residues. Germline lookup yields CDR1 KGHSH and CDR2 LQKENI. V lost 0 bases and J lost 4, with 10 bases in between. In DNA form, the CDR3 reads TGTGCCAGCTCACCACCCTCGAGAGCTTACAATGAGCAGTTCTTC. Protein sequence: CASSPPSRAYNEQFF.

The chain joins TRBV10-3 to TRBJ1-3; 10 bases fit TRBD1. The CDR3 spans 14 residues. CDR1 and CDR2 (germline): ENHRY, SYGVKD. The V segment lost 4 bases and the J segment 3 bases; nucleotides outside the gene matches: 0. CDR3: CAISGDRGGNTIYF. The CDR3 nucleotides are TGTGCCATCAGTGGGGACAGGGGTGGAAACACCATATATTTT.

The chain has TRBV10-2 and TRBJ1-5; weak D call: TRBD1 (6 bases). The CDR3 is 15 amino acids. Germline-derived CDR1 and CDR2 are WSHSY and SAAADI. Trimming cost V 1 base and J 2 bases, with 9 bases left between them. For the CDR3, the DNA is TGCGCCAGCAGTGAGTTTGGGGGCGGCAATCAGCCCCAGCATTTT. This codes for CASSEFGGGNQPQHF.

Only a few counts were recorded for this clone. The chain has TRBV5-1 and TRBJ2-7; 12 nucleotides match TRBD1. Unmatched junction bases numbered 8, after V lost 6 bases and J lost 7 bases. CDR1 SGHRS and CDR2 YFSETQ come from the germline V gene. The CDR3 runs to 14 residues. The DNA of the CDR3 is TGCGCCAGCAACATGGGACAGGGGGCTGGAGAGCAGTACTTC. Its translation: CASNMGQGAGEQYF.

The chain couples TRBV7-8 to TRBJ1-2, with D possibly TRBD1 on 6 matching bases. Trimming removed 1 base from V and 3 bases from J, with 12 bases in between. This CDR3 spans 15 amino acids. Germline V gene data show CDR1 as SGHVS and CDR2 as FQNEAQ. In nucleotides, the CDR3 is TGTGCCAGCAGCTTAGGATGGTCAGGGGACTATGGCTACACCTTC. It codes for CASSLGWSGDYGYTF.

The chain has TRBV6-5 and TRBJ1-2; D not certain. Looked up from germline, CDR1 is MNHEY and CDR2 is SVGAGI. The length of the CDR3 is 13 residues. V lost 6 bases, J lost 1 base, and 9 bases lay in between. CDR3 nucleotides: TGTGCCAGCAGGTCGGGGTATAACTATGGCTACACCTTC. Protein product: CASRSGYNYGYTF.

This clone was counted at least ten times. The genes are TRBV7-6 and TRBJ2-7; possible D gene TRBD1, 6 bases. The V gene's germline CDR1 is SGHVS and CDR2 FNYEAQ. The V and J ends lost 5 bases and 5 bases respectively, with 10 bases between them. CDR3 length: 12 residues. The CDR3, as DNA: TGTGCCAGCAGCGTTAACAGGGACGAGCAGTACTTC. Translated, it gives CASSVNRDEQYF.

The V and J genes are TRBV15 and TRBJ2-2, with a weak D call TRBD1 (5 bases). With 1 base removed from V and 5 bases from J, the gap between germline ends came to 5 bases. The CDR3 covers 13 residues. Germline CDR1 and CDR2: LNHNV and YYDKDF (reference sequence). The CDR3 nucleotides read TGTGCCACCAGCAGAGGACAGACCGGGGAGCTGTTTTTT. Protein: CATSRGQTGELFF.

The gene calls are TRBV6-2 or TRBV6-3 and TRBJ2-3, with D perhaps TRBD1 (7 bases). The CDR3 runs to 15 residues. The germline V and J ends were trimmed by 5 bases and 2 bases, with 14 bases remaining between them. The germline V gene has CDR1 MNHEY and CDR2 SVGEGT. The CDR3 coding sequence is TGTGCCAGCAGTCAATCCAGGGGGGCCACAGATACGCAGTATTTT. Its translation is CASSQSRGATDTQYF.

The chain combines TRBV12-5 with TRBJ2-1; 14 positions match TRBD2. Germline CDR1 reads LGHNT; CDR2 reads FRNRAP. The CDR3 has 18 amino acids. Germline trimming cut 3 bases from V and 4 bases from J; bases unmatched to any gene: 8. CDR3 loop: CASGLRTSGGQAYNEQFF. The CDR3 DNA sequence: TGTGCTAGTGGTTTACGGACTAGCGGGGGGCAGGCATACAATGAGCAGTTCTTC.

Here the CDR3 DNA reads TGTGCCAGCAGTGCGAACTACGAGCAGTACTTC. It encodes CASSANYEQYF. V and J are TRBV12-3 or TRBV12-4 and TRBJ2-7, with unresolved D. The ends were cut back, 5 bases at V and 3 bases at J, with 5 bases in the middle. The CDR3 is 11 amino acids.

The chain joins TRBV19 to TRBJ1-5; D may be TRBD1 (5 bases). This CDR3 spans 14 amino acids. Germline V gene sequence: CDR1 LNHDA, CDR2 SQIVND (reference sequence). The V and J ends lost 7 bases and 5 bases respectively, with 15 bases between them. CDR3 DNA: TGTGCCAGTACCCCTATGGCGGGGGATCAGCCCCAGCATTTT. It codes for CASTPMAGDQPQHF.

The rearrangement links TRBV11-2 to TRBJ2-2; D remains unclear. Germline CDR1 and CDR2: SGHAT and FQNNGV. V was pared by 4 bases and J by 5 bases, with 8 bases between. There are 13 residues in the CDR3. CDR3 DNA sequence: TGTGCCAGCAGCTCCTATCGTACCGGGGAGCTGTTTTTT. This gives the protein CASSSYRTGELFF.

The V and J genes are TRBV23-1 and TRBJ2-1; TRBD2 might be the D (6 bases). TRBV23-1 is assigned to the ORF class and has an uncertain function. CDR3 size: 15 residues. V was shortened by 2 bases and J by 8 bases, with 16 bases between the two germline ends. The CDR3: CASSQVLRDSDEQFF. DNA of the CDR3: TGCGCCAGCAGTCAAGTACTCCGGGACTCCGATGAGCAGTTCTTC.

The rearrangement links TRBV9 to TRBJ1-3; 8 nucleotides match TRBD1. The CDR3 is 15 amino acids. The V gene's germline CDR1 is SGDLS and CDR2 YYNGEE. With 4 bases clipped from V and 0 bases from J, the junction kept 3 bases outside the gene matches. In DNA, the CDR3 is TGTGCCAGCAGCTACGACAGGGGCTCTGGAAACACCATATATTTT. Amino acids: CASSYDRGSGNTIYF. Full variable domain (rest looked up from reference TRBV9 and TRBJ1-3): DSGVTQTPKHLITATGQRVTLRCSPRSGDLSVYWYQQSLDQGLQFLIQYYNGEERAKGNILERFSAQQFPDLHSELNLSSLELGDSALYFCASSYDRGSGNTIYFGEGSWLTVV.

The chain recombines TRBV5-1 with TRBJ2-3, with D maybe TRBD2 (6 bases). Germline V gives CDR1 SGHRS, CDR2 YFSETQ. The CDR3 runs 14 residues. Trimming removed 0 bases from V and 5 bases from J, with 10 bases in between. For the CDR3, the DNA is TGCGCCAGCAGCTTGGGACCCGGGAGAGATACGCAGTATTTT. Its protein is CASSLGPGRDTQYF.

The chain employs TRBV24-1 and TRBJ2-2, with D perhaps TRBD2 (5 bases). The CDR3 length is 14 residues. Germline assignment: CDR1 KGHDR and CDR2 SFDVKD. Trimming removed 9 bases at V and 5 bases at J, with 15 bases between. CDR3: CATSVGVATGELFF. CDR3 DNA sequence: TGTGCCACCTCCGTAGGAGTAGCGACCGGGGAGCTGTTTTTT.

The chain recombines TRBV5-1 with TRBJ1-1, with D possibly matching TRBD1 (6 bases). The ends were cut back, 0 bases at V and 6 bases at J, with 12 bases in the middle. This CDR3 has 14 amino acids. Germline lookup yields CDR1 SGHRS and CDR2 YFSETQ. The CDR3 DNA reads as TGCGCCAGCAGCTTGGCCCACAGGGACGCTGAAGCTTTCTTT. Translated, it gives CASSLAHRDAEAFF.

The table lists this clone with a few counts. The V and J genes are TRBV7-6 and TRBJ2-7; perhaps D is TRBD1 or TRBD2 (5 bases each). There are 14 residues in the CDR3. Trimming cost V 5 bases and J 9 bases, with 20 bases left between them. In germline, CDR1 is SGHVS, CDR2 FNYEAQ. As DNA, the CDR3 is TGTGCCAGCAGCCGCAGGCAGGGACCGGACGGGCAGTACTTC. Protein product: CASSRRQGPDGQYF.

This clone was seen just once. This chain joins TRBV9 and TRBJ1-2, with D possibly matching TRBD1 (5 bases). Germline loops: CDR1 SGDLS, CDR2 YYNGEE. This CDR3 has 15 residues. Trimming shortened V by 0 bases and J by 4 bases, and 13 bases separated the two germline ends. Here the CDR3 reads CASSVEDSSFYGYTF. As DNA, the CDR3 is TGTGCCAGCAGCGTAGAAGACAGCTCCTTCTATGGCTACACCTTC.

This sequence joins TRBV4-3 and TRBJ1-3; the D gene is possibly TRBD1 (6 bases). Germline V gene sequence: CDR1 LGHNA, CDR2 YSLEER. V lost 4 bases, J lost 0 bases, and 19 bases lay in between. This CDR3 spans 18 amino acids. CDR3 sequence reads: CASSLTLLSTGSGNTIYF. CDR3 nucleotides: TGCGCCAGCAGCCTCACCCTACTCTCGACAGGCTCTGGAAACACCATATATTTT.

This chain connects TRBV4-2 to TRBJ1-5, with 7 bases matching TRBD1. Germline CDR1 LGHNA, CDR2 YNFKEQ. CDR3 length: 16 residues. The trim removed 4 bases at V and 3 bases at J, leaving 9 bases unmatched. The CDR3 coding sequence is TGTGCCAGCAGCCCCAATGTTGGACAGGACAATCAGCCCCAGCATTTT. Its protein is CASSPNVGQDNQPQHF.

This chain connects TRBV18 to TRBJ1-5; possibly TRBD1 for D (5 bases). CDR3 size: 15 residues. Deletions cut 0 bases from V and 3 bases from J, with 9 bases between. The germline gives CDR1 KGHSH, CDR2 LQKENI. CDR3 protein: CASSPPTGTNQPQHF. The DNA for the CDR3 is TGTGCCAGCTCACCACCTACAGGAACCAATCAGCCCCAGCATTTT. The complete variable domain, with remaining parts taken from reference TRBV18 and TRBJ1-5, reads NAGVMQNPRHLVRRRGQEARLRCSPMKGHSHVYWYRQLPEEGLKFMVYLQKENIIDESGMPKERFSAEFPKEGPSILRIQQVVRGDSAAYFCASSPPTGTNQPQHFGDGTRLSIL.

CDR3 sequence (DNA): TGTGCCTGGGGACAGGGAGATTCACCCCTCCACTTT. It encodes CAWGQGDSPLHF. V is TRBV2 and J is TRBJ1-6, with 9 positions matching TRBD1. The germline CDR1 and CDR2 sequences are SNHLY and FYNNEI. J was trimmed by 8 bases and V by 11 bases; bases with no gene match: 4. The CDR3 is 12 amino acids.

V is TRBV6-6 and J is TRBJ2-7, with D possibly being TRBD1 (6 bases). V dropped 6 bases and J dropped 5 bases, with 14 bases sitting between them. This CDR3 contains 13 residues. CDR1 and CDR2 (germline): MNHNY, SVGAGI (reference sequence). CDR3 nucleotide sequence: TGTGCCAGCAGCCGCGACAGGACGAACGAGCAGTACTTC. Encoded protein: CASSRDRTNEQYF.

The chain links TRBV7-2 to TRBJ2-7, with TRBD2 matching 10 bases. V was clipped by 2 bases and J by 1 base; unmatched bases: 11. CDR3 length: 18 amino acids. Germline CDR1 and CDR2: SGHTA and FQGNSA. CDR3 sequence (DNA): TGTGCCAGCAGCTTAAAGACTAGCGGGCAGGCCCGTTCCTACGAGCAGTACTTC. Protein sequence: CASSLKTSGQARSYEQYF. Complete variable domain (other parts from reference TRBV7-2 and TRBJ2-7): GAGVSQSPSNKVTEKGKDVELRCDPISGHTALYWYRQSLGQGLEFLIYFQGNSAPDKSGLPSDRFSAERTGGSVSTLTIQRTQQEDSAVYLCASSLKTSGQARSYEQYFGPGTRLTVT.

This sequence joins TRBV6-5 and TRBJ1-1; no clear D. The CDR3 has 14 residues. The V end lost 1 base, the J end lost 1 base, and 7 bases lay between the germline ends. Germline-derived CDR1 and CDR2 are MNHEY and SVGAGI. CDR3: CASSYFGENTEAFF. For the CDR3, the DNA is TGTGCCAGCAGTTACTTTGGAGAGAACACTGAAGCTTTCTTT.

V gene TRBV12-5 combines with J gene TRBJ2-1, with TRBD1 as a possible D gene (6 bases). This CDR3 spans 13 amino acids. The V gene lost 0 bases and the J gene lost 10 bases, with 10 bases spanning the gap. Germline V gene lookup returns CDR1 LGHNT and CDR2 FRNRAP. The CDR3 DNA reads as TGTGCTAGTGGTTTGGTACTCGGGACAGAGCAGTTCTTC. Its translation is CASGLVLGTEQFF.

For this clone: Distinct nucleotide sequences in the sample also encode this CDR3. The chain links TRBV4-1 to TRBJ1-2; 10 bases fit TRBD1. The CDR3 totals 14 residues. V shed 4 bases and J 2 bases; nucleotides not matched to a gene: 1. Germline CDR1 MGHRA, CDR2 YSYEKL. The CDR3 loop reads CASSRDRGNYGYTF. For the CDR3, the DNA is TGCGCCAGCAGCCGGGACAGGGGAAACTATGGCTACACCTTC.